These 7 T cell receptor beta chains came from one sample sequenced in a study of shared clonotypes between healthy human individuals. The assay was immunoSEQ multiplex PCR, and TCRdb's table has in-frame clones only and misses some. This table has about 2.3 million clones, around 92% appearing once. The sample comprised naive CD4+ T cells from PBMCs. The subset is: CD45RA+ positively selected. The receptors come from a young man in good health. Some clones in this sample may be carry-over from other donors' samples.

For the CDR3, the DNA is TGTGCCAGCAGTTGGCCAGGGAGCAACGAGCAGTACTTC. Its translation is CASSWPGSNEQYF. The chain combines TRBV27 with TRBJ2-7; D may be TRBD1 or TRBD2 (5 bases each). The CDR3 is 13 residues long. CDR1 is MNHEY, CDR2 SMNVEV, per germline (reference sequence). V was clipped by 4 bases and J by 5 bases, with 12 bases between them.

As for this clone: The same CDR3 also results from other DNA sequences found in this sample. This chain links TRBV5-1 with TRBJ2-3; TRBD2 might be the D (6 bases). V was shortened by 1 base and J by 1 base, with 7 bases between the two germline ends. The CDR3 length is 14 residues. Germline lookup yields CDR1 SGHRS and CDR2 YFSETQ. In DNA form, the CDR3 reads TGCGCCAGCAGCTTGTCGGGAGGCACAGATACGCAGTATTTT. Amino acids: CASSLSGGTDTQYF.

For the CDR3, the DNA is TGTGCCAGCAGTACGGACCTCAACTATGGCTACACCTTC. Its translation: CASSTDLNYGYTF. The chain is built from TRBV28 and TRBJ1-2; D remains unclear. Deletions cut 5 bases from V and 2 bases from J, with 9 bases between. Per the germline V gene, CDR1 is MDHEN and CDR2 is SYDVKM. The CDR3 runs to 13 residues.

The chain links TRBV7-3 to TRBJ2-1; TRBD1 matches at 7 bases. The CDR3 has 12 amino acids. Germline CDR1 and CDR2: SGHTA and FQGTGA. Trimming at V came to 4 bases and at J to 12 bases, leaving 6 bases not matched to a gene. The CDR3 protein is CASSSTTGRQFF. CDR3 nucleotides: TGTGCCAGCAGCTCCACGACAGGGAGGCAGTTCTTC.

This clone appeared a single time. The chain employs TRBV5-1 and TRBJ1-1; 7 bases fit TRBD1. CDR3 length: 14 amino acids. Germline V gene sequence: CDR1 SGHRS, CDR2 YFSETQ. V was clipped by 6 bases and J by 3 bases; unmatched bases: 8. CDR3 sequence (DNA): TGCGCCAGCACCCGGGAGGGGGCGGACACTGAAGCTTTCTTT. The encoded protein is CASTREGADTEAFF. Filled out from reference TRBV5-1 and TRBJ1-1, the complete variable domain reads KAGVTQTPRYLIKTRGQQVTLSCSPISGHRSVSWYQQTPGQGLQFLFEYFSETQRNKGNFPGRFSGRQFSNSRSEMNVSTLELGDSALYLCASTREGADTEAFFGQGTRLTVV.

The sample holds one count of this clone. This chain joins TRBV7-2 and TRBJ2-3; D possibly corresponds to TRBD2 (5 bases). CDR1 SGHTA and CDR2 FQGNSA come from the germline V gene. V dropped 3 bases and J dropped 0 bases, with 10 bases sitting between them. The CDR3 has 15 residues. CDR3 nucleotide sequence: TGTGCCAGCAGCTTCGACCGGACTAGCACAGATACGCAGTATTTT. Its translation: CASSFDRTSTDTQYF. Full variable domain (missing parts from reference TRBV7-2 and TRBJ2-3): GAGVSQSPSNKVTEKGKDVELRCDPISGHTALYWYRQSLGQGLEFLIYFQGNSAPDKSGLPSDRFSAERTGGSVSTLTIQRTQQEDSAVYLCASSFDRTSTDTQYFGPGTRLTVL.

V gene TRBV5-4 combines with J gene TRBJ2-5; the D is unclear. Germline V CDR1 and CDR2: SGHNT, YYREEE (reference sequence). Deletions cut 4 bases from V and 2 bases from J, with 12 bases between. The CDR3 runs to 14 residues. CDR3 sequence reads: CASSGPAEQETQYF. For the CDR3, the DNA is TGTGCCAGCAGCGGCCCGGCGGAGCAAGAGACCCAGTACTTC. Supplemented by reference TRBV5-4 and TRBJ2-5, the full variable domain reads ETGVTQSPTHLIKTRGQQVTLRCSSQSGHNTVSWYQQALGQGPQFIFQYYREEENGRGNFPPRFSGLQFPNYSSELNVNALELDDSALYLCASSGPAEQETQYFGPGTRLLVL.